This TCR beta chain was identified during a study of T cell changes during pregnancy in multiple sclerosis. This CDR3 comprises 16 residues. Per the germline V gene, CDR1 is SGHVS and CDR2 is FQNEAQ. V shed 6 bases and J 7 bases; nucleotides not matched to a gene: 10. TCRdb's table, derived via immunoSEQ multiplex PCR, lists solely in-frame clones and lacks some. The table has some 37,000 clones, 88% seen once; the top ten hold about 0.5%. The input for sequencing was CD4+ T cells from peripheral blood mononuclear cells, taken in the first trimester of pregnancy. The receptor's source is a female donor with multiple sclerosis, enrolled in a pregnancy study. J is TRBJ2-5 and V is TRBV7-8; 14 nucleotides agree with TRBD2. CDR3 protein: CASSRTSGRFWGTQYF. Here the CDR3 DNA reads TGTGCCAGCAGTCGGACTAGCGGGAGGTTTTGGGGGACCCAGTACTTC.